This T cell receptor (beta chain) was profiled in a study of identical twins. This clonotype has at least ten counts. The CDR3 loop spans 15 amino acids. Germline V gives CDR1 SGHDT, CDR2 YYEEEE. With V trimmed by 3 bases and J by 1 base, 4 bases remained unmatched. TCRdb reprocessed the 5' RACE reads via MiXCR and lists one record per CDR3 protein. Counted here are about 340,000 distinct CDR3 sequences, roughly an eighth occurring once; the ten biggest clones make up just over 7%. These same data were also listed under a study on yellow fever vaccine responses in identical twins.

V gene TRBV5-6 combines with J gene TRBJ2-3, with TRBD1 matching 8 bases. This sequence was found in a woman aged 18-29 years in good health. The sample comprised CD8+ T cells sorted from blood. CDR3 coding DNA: TGTGCCAGCAGCTCCAGGGGGCTGGGCACAGATACGCAGTATTTT. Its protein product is CASSSRGLGTDTQYF.